A selection of T cell receptor beta chains follows, all from one sample in a study of CD8 T cells in Susac syndrome. TCRdb used MiXCR to reprocess the immunoSEQ multiplex PCR reads, holding one entry per CDR3 protein. The table includes over 300,000 distinct CDR3 sequences, around 90% detected once. The sequenced sample was CD4+ T cells from PBMCs. These receptors were taken from a human donor with multiple sclerosis. The CDR3 runs from the conserved cysteine through the conserved F or W. The D gene is left open where the match is weak.

j_gene,len,v_gene,d_gene,CDR3aa,CDR3nt
TRBJ2-1,14,TRBV7-9,TRBD2,CASSPGLASLEQFF,TGTGCCAGCAGCCCAGGACTAGCGTCTCTTGAGCAGTTCTTC
TRBJ1-6,16,TRBV5-1,NA,CASSLGRGEYNSPLHF,TGCGCCAGCAGCTTGGGTCGGGGAGAGTATAATTCACCCCTCCACTTT
TRBJ2-7,14,TRBV20-1,TRBD2,CSAILASGLYEQYF,TGCAGTGCTATTTTAGCTAGCGGGTTATACGAGCAGTACTTC
TRBJ2-1,15,TRBV5-1,NA,CASSLEKSSYNEQFF,TGCGCCAGCAGCTTGGAGAAGAGCTCCTACAATGAGCAGTTCTTC
TRBJ2-5,16,TRBV4-1,NA,CASSQVGGRNQETQYF,TGCGCCAGCAGCCAAGTAGGTGGGAGAAACCAAGAGACCCAGTACTTC
TRBJ2-5,15,TRBV20-1,TRBD2,CSAARSTSGSETQYF,TGCAGTGCTGCACGTAGCACTAGCGGGAGTGAGACCCAGTACTTC
TRBJ2-3,19,TRBV5-6,NA,CASSSVVFKQGPGVDTQYF,TGTGCCAGCAGCTCTGTTGTGTTTAAACAGGGGCCGGGGGTAGATACGCAGTATTTT
TRBJ1-4,13,TRBV7-9,NA,CASSFGSGKKLFF,TGTGCCAGCAGCTTCGGTTCTGGGAAAAAACTGTTTTTT
TRBJ1-2,14,TRBV5-1,NA,CASSLGSANYGYTF,TGCGCCAGCAGCTTGGGGTCAGCGAACTATGGCTACACCTTC
TRBJ2-5,14,TRBV2,TRBD2,CASSPRTSAETQYF,TGTGCCAGCAGTCCGAGGACTAGCGCTGAGACCCAGTACTTC
TRBJ2-2,15,TRBV9,TRBD1,CASSAGTGTTGELFF,TGTGCCAGCAGCGCCGGGACAGGTACCACCGGGGAGCTGTTTTTT